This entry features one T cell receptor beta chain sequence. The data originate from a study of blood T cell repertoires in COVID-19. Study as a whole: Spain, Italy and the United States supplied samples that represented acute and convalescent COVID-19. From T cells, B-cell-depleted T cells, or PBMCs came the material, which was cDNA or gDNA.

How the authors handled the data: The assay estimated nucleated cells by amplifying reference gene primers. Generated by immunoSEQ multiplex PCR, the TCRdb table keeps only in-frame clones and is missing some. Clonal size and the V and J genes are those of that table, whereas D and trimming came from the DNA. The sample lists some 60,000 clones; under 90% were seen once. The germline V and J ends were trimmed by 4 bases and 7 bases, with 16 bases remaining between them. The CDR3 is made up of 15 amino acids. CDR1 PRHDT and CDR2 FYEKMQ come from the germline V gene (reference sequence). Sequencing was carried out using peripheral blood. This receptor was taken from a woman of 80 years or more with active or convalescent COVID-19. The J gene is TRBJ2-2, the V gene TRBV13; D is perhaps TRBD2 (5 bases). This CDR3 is CASSSSTNTDGELFF. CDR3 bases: TGTGCCAGCAGCTCCTCGACTAATACGGACGGGGAGCTGTTTTTT.